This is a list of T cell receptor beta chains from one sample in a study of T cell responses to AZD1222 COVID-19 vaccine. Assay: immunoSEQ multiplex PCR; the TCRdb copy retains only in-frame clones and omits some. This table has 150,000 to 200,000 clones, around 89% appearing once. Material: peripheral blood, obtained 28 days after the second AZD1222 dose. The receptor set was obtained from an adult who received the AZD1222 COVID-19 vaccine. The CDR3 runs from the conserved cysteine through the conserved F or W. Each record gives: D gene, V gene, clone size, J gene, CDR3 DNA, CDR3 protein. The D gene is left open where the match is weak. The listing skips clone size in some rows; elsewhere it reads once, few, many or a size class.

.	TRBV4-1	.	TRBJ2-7	TGCGCCAGCAGCCAAGTTACGGGGCCCTACGAGCAGTACTTC	CASSQVTGPYEQYF
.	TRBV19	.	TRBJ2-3	TGTGCCAGTAGTCCCCGGCGGAGGGGTGGCGCAGATACGCAGTATTTT	CASSPRRRGGADTQYF
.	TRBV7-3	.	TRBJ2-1	TGTGCCAGCAGCTTAGACGGGAGACCCCACAATGAGCAGTTCTTC	CASSLDGRPHNEQFF
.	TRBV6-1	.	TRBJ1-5	TGTGCCAGCAGTGAAAATAGGGGGAGCAATCAGCCCCAGCATTTT	CASSENRGSNQPQHF
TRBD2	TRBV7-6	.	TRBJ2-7	TGTGCCAGCAGCACCGGAGGAGCGGGACTCTACGAGCAGTACTTC	CASSTGGAGLYEQYF
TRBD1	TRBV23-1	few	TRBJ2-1	TGCGCCAGCAGTCAGTCCCGGGACAGGAGCTCCTACAATGAGCAGTTCTTC	CASSQSRDRSSYNEQFF
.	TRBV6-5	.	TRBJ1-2	TGTGCCAGCAGTTACTCGGAGGCAGGACTTAACTATGGCTACACCTTC	CASSYSEAGLNYGYTF
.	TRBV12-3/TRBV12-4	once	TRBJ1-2	TGTGCCAGCAGTCCGATGACAGAGGATGGCTACACCTTC	CASSPMTEDGYTF
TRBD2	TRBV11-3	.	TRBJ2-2	TGTGCCAGCAGCCACGCACCGGGACTAGCGGGAGGGCACATCACCGGGGAGCTGTTTTTT	CASSHAPGLAGGHITGELFF
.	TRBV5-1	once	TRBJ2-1	TGCGCCAGCAGCTTCGGACCAAGCTCCTACAATGAGCAGTTCTTC	CASSFGPSSYNEQFF
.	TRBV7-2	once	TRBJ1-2	TGTGCCAGCAGCTTAGGATCGAGGTATGGCTACACCTTC	CASSLGSRYGYTF
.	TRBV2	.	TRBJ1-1	TGTGCCAACTATACATCTATTCAGGAAAAAGCTTTCTTT	CANYTSIQEKAFF
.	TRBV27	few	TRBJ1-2	TGTGCCAGCAGTTTGACCGATGCCTCGGGCTACACCTTC	CASSLTDASGYTF
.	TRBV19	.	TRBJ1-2	TGTGCCAGTAGTGCCTATAGTGCCTTTGGCTACACCTTC	CASSAYSAFGYTF
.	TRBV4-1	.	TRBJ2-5	TGCGCCAGCAGCCAAGCTGGTTGGGAGACCCAGTACTTC	CASSQAGWETQYF
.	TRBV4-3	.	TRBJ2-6	TGCGCCAGCAGCCAAGGGACCTCTGGGGCCAACGTCCTGACTTTC	CASSQGTSGANVLTF
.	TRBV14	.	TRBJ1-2	TGTGCCAGCAGCCAAGTTGGGAGGGTTATTGGCTACACCTTC	CASSQVGRVIGYTF
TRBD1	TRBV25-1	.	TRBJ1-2	TGTGCCAGCAGGGACAGGGGGCGGAATGGCTACACCTTC	CASRDRGRNGYTF
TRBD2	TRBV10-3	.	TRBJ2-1	TGTGCCATCAGTGAGTCGAGAGGACTAGCGGTTTACAATGAGCAGTTCTTC	CAISESRGLAVYNEQFF
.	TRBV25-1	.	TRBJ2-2	TGTGCCAGCAGTGGCCGGGCAGGGGCTGACACCGGGGAGCTGTTTTTT	CASSGRAGADTGELFF
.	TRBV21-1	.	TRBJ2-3	TGTGCCAGCAGCCCACCGACAGGGGGTCATCTTGGGCGCACAGATACGCAGTATTTT	CASSPPTGGHLGRTDTQYF
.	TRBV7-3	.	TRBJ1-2	TGTGCCAGCAGCCAGAGCACCGAAACAGGTGGCTACACCTTC	CASSQSTETGGYTF
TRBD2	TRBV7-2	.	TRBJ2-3	TGTGCCAGCAGCCAGGGGGGACTAGCGGGAGGACGGGATACGCAGTATTTT	CASSQGGLAGGRDTQYF
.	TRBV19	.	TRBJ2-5	TGTGCCAGTAGTATGCGGTTTCAAGAGACCCAGTACTTC	CASSMRFQETQYF
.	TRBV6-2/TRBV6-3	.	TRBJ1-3	TGTGCCAGCAGTTCGGCGAGCTCTGGAAACACCATATATTTT	CASSSASSGNTIYF
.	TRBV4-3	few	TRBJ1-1	TGCGCCAGCAGCCCGACAGTCCTTAACACTGAAGCTTTCTTT	CASSPTVLNTEAFF
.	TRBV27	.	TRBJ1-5	TGTGCCAGCAGTTTTAACGGACAGAATCAGCCCCAGCATTTT	CASSFNGQNQPQHF
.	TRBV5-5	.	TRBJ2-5	TGTGCCAGCAGCTTGGACGGGGCTCGAGAGACCCAGTACTTC	CASSLDGARETQYF
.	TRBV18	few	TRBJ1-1	TGTGCCAGCTCACCACCGGTGGCGGCCGAAGCTTTCTTT	CASSPPVAAEAFF
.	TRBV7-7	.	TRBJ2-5	TGTGCTAGCAGCCGAACTCCCGTGCAAGAGACCCAGTACTTC	CASSRTPVQETQYF
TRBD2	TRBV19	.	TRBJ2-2	TGTGCCAGTAGTACGCCTAGCGGGAGGGCCGGCGGGGAGCTGTTTTTT	CASSTPSGRAGGELFF
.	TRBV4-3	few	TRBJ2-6	TGCGCCAGCAGCCCGACGCCCAGCTCTGGGGCCAACGTCCTGACTTTC	CASSPTPSSGANVLTF
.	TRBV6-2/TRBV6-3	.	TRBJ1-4	TGTGCCAGCAGTTTGGACCGTCGGGCTAATGAAAAACTGTTTTTT	CASSLDRRANEKLFF
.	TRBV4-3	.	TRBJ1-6	TGCGCCAGCAGCCAAGAACCAACAGGGAATAATTCACCCCTCCACTTT	CASSQEPTGNNSPLHF
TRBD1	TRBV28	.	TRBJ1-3	TGTGCCAGCAGCCCTGGACAGGGGATCTCTGGAAACACCATATATTTT	CASSPGQGISGNTIYF